The T cell receptor beta chain described here comes from a study of control samples from healthy donors and cancer patients. In germline, CDR1 is LNHDA, CDR2 SQIVND (reference sequence). The V gene end was trimmed by 7 bases and the J gene end by 4 bases; junction bases not matched to a gene: 12. The CDR3 runs 15 residues. Clones were read by immunoSEQ multiplex PCR, and TCRdb kept only the in-frame ones, dropping some. The sample carries approximately 94,000 clones, approximately 84% recorded once. Sequenced sample: PBMCs. The rearrangement joins TRBV19 to TRBJ1-2, with 7 bases lining up with TRBD1. The TCR was taken from a man between 65 and 79 years old with lung cancer. CDR3 DNA: TGTGCCAGTACGTCCAAGGGACAGCGCTCCTATGGCTACACCTTC. This sequence encodes CASTSKGQRSYGYTF.